The 20 T cell receptor beta chains listed next were all sequenced from one sample in a study of brain T cells in children with intractable seizures. Some clones are missing from TCRdb's copy, which holds only in-frame ones; the method was immunoSEQ multiplex PCR. There are roughly 80,000 clones in the sample; 90% to 95% occur only once, and approximately 24% lies in the top ten. Sequencing used peripheral blood, obtained at surgery. The receptor set was obtained from a girl aged 2 to 9 with Rasmussen encephalitis and intractable seizures.

Written as DNA, the CDR3 is TGTGCCAGCAGTTTAAGGGGATCCGGAAACACCATATATTTT. Translation gives CASSLRGSGNTIYF. The chain carries TRBV28 and TRBJ1-3; D possibly corresponds to TRBD1 (5 bases). Trimming cost V 2 bases and J 4 bases, with 9 bases left between them. Germline V gene lookup returns CDR1 MDHEN and CDR2 SYDVKM. The CDR3 has 14 residues.

V is TRBV2 and J is TRBJ2-7; D assignment may be TRBD1 or TRBD2 (5 bases each). The germline V gene has CDR1 SNHLY and CDR2 FYNNEI. V lost 7 bases to trimming and J lost 0 bases, with 22 bases between them. The CDR3 runs 17 residues. The CDR3 sequence: CASKGVVGEWFSYEQYF. The CDR3 coding sequence is TGTGCCAGCAAAGGCGTTGTAGGGGAGTGGTTCTCCTACGAGCAGTACTTC.

The CDR3 coding sequence is TGTGCCAGCACCCCAGCAACTAATGAAAAACTGTTTTTT. Protein product: CASTPATNEKLFF. This chain joins TRBV5-5 and TRBJ1-4; no firm D call. This CDR3 is built from 13 residues. Germline V CDR1 and CDR2: SGHKS, YYEKEE (reference sequence). Trimming stripped 6 bases from V and 0 bases from J, with 6 bases between.

The V gene is TRBV5-1, the J gene TRBJ2-7; 10 positions agree with TRBD1. CDR1 is SGHRS and CDR2 is YFSETQ in the germline V gene. V was pared by 4 bases and J by 6 bases, with 13 bases of the junction left unmatched. This CDR3 comprises 16 residues. The CDR3 reads CASSDPRDRGALEQYF. DNA for the CDR3: TGCGCCAGCAGCGATCCCCGGGACAGGGGTGCACTCGAGCAGTACTTC. The complete variable domain, with remaining parts taken from reference TRBV5-1 and TRBJ2-7, reads KAGVTQTPRYLIKTRGQQVTLSCSPISGHRSVSWYQQTPGQGLQFLFEYFSETQRNKGNFPGRFSGRQFSNSRSEMNVSTLELGDSALYLCASSDPRDRGALEQYFGPGTRLTVT.

The V call is TRBV2, the J call TRBJ2-7; no definite D call. Germline CDR1 reads SNHLY; CDR2 reads FYNNEI. The ends were cut back, 2 bases at V and 3 bases at J, with 5 bases in the middle. The CDR3 covers 12 residues. The chain's CDR3 is CASSESLYEQYF. CDR3 sequence (DNA): TGTGCCAGCAGTGAAAGCCTCTACGAGCAGTACTTC.

This rearrangement joins TRBV15 to TRBJ2-1; 8 positions agree with TRBD1. The CDR3 runs to 16 residues. The junction had 8 bases not matched to a gene; V was cut back by 1 base and J by 6 bases. The germline V gene has CDR1 LNHNV and CDR2 YYDKDF (reference sequence). CDR3 bases: TGTGCCACCAGCAGAGTCAGGGGGCTTTTAAGCAATGAGCAGTTCTTC. Translation: CATSRVRGLLSNEQFF.

There are a few counts of this clone. The chain is built from TRBV7-6 and TRBJ2-2, with 7 bases fitting TRBD2. The CDR3 length is 15 residues. With V trimmed by 4 bases and J by 2 bases, 4 bases remained unmatched. CDR1 and CDR2 from the germline V gene are SGHVS and FNYEAQ. CDR3 sequence (DNA): TGTGCCAGCAGCTCCGGGACTACTAACACCGGGGAGCTGTTTTTT. This translates into CASSSGTTNTGELFF.

This clone turned up a few times. The V and J genes are TRBV4-1 and TRBJ1-1; unclear D gene. The CDR3 covers 12 residues. Trimming pared 1 base from V and 1 base from J, leaving 1 base between. Germline CDR1 is MGHRA and CDR2 is YSYEKL. The CDR3 DNA reads as TGCGCCAGCAGCCAAGGGAACACTGAAGCTTTCTTT. It codes for CASSQGNTEAFF.

The rearrangement uses TRBV5-1 and TRBJ1-1; 8 bases fit TRBD1. The ends lost 4 bases at V and 1 base at J; junction bases unmatched: 9. The CDR3 is made up of 16 amino acids. CDR1 SGHRS and CDR2 YFSETQ come from the germline V gene. The CDR3: CASSLTRQGRNTEAFF. DNA for the CDR3: TGCGCCAGCAGCCTAACTCGACAGGGGAGGAACACTGAAGCTTTCTTT.

The V gene is TRBV28, the J gene TRBJ2-7; tentative D call: TRBD2 (5 bases). The V end lost 5 bases, the J end lost 4 bases, and 9 bases lay between the germline ends. Germline-derived CDR1 and CDR2 are MDHEN and SYDVKM. This CDR3 comprises 12 residues. The CDR3 spells CASSLPGYEQYF. CDR3 DNA sequence: TGTGCCAGCAGTCTCCCGGGGTACGAGCAGTACTTC. Filled out from reference TRBV28 and TRBJ2-7, the complete variable domain reads DVKVTQSSRYLVKRTGEKVFLECVQDMDHENMFWYRQDPGLGLRLIYFSYDVKMKEKGDIPEGYSVSREKKERFSLILESASTNQTSMYLCASSLPGYEQYFGPGTRLTVT.

The gene calls are TRBV4-1 and TRBJ1-1; maybe TRBD1 (6 bases). Germline values: CDR1 MGHRA, CDR2 YSYEKL. The germline V and J ends were trimmed by 3 bases and 8 bases, with 10 bases remaining between them. This CDR3 spans 12 amino acids. CDR3 region: CASSHQQGEAFF. For the CDR3, the DNA is TGCGCCAGCAGCCATCAACAGGGAGAAGCTTTCTTT.

DNA for the CDR3: TGTGCCAGCAGTCCCGGGGGACAGCTCGATTATGGCTACACCTTC. Translated: CASSPGGQLDYGYTF. This rearrangement joins TRBV2 to TRBJ1-2; TRBD1 agrees at 7 bases. V trimming: 5 bases; J trimming: 5 bases; junction bases outside the gene matches: 11. This CDR3 region has 15 residues. Germline CDR1 is SNHLY and CDR2 is FYNNEI.

J is TRBJ2-3 and V is TRBV5-1, with 11 bases aligning to TRBD2. Unmatched junction bases numbered 2, after V lost 0 bases and J lost 2 bases. This CDR3 has 16 residues. Germline-derived CDR1 and CDR2 are SGHRS and YFSETQ. The CDR3 loop is CASSLGLAGYTDTQYF. DNA of the CDR3: TGCGCCAGCAGCTTGGGACTAGCGGGATACACAGATACGCAGTATTTT.

This clone was found once. J is TRBJ1-4 and V is TRBV2; D ambiguous. V was shortened by 8 bases and J by 15 bases, with 19 bases between the two germline ends. Per the germline V gene, CDR1 is SNHLY and CDR2 is FYNNEI. The CDR3 has 12 amino acids. The CDR3: CASLPRVGELFF. As DNA, the CDR3 is TGTGCCAGCCTACCCCGGGTGGGAGAGTTGTTTTTT. Full variable domain (missing parts from reference TRBV2 and TRBJ1-4): EPEVTQTPSHQVTQMGQEVILRCVPISNHLYFYWYRQILGQKVEFLVSFYNNEISEKSEIFDDQFSVERPDGSNFTLKIRSTKLEDSAMYFCASLPRVGELFFGSGTQLSVL.

The chain is built from TRBV30 and TRBJ1-1; the match to TRBD1 covers 8 bases. Germline CDR1 and CDR2: GTSNPN and SVGIG (reference sequence). The V gene end was trimmed by 6 bases and the J gene end by 6 bases; junction bases not matched to a gene: 6. The CDR3 extends over 12 amino acids. The CDR3 DNA sequence: TGTGCCTGTAGGACAGGGACTCCTGAAGCTTTCTTT. It is translated as CACRTGTPEAFF. Combining the CDR3 with reference TRBV30 and TRBJ1-1 gives the whole variable domain SQTIHQWPATLVQPVGSPLSLECTVEGTSNPNLYWYRQAAGRGLQLLFYSVGIGQISSEVPQNLSASRPQDRQFILSSKKLLLSDSGFYLCACRTGTPEAFFGQGTRLTVV.

The V call is TRBV5-4, the J call TRBJ1-1, with 9 bases that match TRBD1. From germline, CDR1 is SGHNT and CDR2 YYREEE (reference sequence). The CDR3 sequence is 13 residues long. V lost 3 bases and J lost 6; bases outside the gene matches: 3. The CDR3 nucleotides read TGTGCCAGCAGCTCGGGACAGGGCGCTGAAGCTTTCTTT. Its protein is CASSSGQGAEAFF. Complete variable domain (other parts from reference TRBV5-4 and TRBJ1-1): ETGVTQSPTHLIKTRGQQVTLRCSSQSGHNTVSWYQQALGQGPQFIFQYYREEENGRGNFPPRFSGLQFPNYSSELNVNALELDDSALYLCASSSGQGAEAFFGQGTRLTVV.

This chain joins TRBV7-9 and TRBJ2-1; D gene uncertain. The V end lost 5 bases, the J end lost 3 bases, and 8 bases lay between the germline ends. Germline V gene sequence: CDR1 SEHNR, CDR2 FQNEAQ (reference sequence). CDR3 length: 13 amino acids. The CDR3 sequence: CASSHSLYNEQFF. CDR3 sequence (DNA): TGTGCCAGCAGCCATTCGCTCTACAATGAGCAGTTCTTC. Full variable domain (missing parts from reference TRBV7-9 and TRBJ2-1): DTGVSQNPRHKITKRGQNVTFRCDPISEHNRLYWYRQTLGQGPEFLTYFQNEAQLEKSRLLSDRFSAERPKGSFSTLEIQRTEQGDSAMYLCASSHSLYNEQFFGPGTRLTVL.

The V call is TRBV12-3 or TRBV12-4, the J call TRBJ1-2, with D uncertain. This CDR3 is 13 amino acids long. The V gene lost 1 base and the J gene lost 0 bases, with 3 bases spanning the gap. CDR3: CASSLGANYGYTF. CDR3 nucleotide sequence: TGTGCCAGCAGTTTAGGCGCTAACTATGGCTACACCTTC.

This rearrangement joins TRBV27 to TRBJ1-1; TRBD1 is a possible D gene (5 bases). Trimming shortened V by 8 bases and J by 4 bases, and 14 bases separated the two germline ends. The germline V gene has CDR1 MNHEY and CDR2 SMNVEV (reference sequence). The CDR3 length is 13 residues. CDR3 sequence: CASGYRRGTEAFF. The CDR3 coding sequence is TGTGCCAGCGGGTACAGGCGAGGCACTGAAGCTTTCTTT.

V gene TRBV5-4 combines with J gene TRBJ2-7, with 8 nucleotides matching TRBD1. The germline V gene has CDR1 SGHNT and CDR2 YYREEE (reference sequence). Unmatched junction bases numbered 4, after V lost 0 bases and J lost 2 bases. The CDR3 length is 15 residues. CDR3 nucleotides: TGTGCCAGCAGCTTGGGTCAGGGGGCCACCTACGAGCAGTACTTC. Translating gives CASSLGQGATYEQYF.